The present TCR beta chain was sequenced within a study of Ad26.COV2.S vaccination and SARS-CoV-2 variants. Study conclusions and caveats: Spike-specific TCR breadth was greater in vaccine than placebo recipients.

The CDR3 extends over 14 amino acids. Germline loops: CDR1 SGHTA, CDR2 FQGNSA. Trimming stripped 3 bases from V and 3 bases from J, with 11 bases between. The data were produced by immunoSEQ multiplex PCR, yet TCRdb's version contains in-frame clones alone and is incomplete. The sample shows 120,000 to 150,000 clones, 75% to 90% of them seen only once. With respect to this clone: Its specificity is unknown.

This sample comprised peripheral blood, obtained after recovery from COVID-19. The sequence was obtained from a human donor who had recovered from COVID-19. The chain is built from TRBV7-2 and TRBJ2-5; a weak D match, TRBD2 (5 bases). As DNA, the CDR3 is TGTGCCAGCAGCTTTGGAGGATTGAAAGAGACCCAGTACTTC. Protein product: CASSFGGLKETQYF.